This is a list of T cell receptor beta chains from one sample in a study of T cell repertoires in ileal Crohn's disease. Using immunoSEQ multiplex PCR, the repertoire was profiled, and TCRdb retains in-frame clones only, with some absent. The sample includes some 28,000 clones, around 80% of them seen just once. Sequencing was performed on ileal tissue. These receptors all stem from an adult with Crohn's disease. The CDR3 runs from the conserved cysteine through the conserved F or W. The order of the fields is clone size, V gene, J gene, CDR3 length, CDR3 protein. Only part of the rows carry a size: once, few, many, or a class if the clone is expanded.

size: once
V: TRBV15
J: TRBJ2-5
length: 15
CDR3: CATSRDRGWEETQYF

size: .
V: TRBV7-6
J: TRBJ1-2
length: 13
CDR3: CASSPGQGGGYTF

size: few
V: TRBV29-1
J: TRBJ2-5
length: 14
CDR3: CSVEDPWAGETQYF

size: .
V: TRBV10-3
J: TRBJ2-2
length: 15
CDR3: CAISFGAANTGELFF

size: few
V: TRBV5-1
J: TRBJ2-2
length: 13
CDR3: CASSETDTGELFF

size: .
V: TRBV30
J: TRBJ2-1
length: 18
CDR3: CAWSVRGGGGPSYNEQFF

size: few
V: TRBV30
J: TRBJ1-1
length: 13
CDR3: CAWSVGQPAEAFF

size: .
V: TRBV27
J: TRBJ2-7
length: 16
CDR3: CASSFLTSGRPYEQYF

size: .
V: TRBV29-1
J: TRBJ1-3
length: 15
CDR3: CSVQTDRERGNTIYF

size: .
V: TRBV5-1
J: TRBJ2-7
length: 15
CDR3: CASSLTGTGFDEQYF

size: .
V: TRBV7-3
J: TRBJ2-2
length: 16
CDR3: CASSILGGANTGELFF

size: .
V: TRBV6-5
J: TRBJ1-4
length: 14
CDR3: CASSYGTSNEKLFF

size: once
V: TRBV6-1
J: TRBJ2-7
length: 15
CDR3: CASSEAGQGIDEQYF

size: .
V: TRBV10-3
J: TRBJ1-5
length: 12
CDR3: CAISDFGQPQHF

size: .
V: TRBV4-2
J: TRBJ2-7
length: 15
CDR3: CASSQAGTGALEQYF

size: .
V: TRBV6-5
J: TRBJ2-2
length: 13
CDR3: CASRHRGTGELFF

size: .
V: TRBV30
J: TRBJ2-3
length: 15
CDR3: CAWSPGTGTTDTQYF

size: .
V: TRBV29-1
J: .
length: 12
CDR3: CSHTTVGYEQYF

size: .
V: TRBV4-3
J: TRBJ2-7
length: 14
CDR3: CASSQNTGTYEQYF

size: .
V: TRBV7-9
J: TRBJ1-2
length: 15
CDR3: CASSLDGGFNYGYTF

size: .
V: TRBV7-6
J: TRBJ1-2
length: 14
CDR3: CASSPRGGDYGYTF

size: .
V: TRBV5-6
J: TRBJ1-1
length: 12
CDR3: CASSRARTEAFF

size: .
V: TRBV15
J: TRBJ2-1
length: 16
CDR3: CATSREQGIGYNEQFF

size: .
V: TRBV9
J: TRBJ2-1
length: 19
CDR3: CASSVARTSGGESYNEQFF

size: .
V: TRBV27
J: TRBJ1-5
length: 17
CDR3: CASSPRGGGFSNQPQHF

size: .
V: TRBV27
J: TRBJ1-5
length: 16
CDR3: CASSPLQGALDQPQHF

size: .
V: TRBV7-9
J: TRBJ1-1
length: 13
CDR3: CASSFQGNTEAFF

size: .
V: TRBV29-1
J: TRBJ2-7
length: 13
CDR3: CSVGGLSSYEQYF

size: once
V: TRBV5-4
J: TRBJ2-7
length: 15
CDR3: CASRPGLAGTNEQYF

size: .
V: TRBV7-9
J: TRBJ1-2
length: 16
CDR3: CASSLSGGRRYYGYTF

size: .
V: TRBV5-1
J: TRBJ2-3
length: 19
CDR3: CASSLEVERAASRTDTQYF

size: .
V: TRBV11-2
J: TRBJ2-7
length: 12
CDR3: CATSGSYYEQYF

size: .
V: TRBV4-2
J: TRBJ2-7
length: 15
CDR3: CASSVTGQGGYEQYF

size: .
V: TRBV9
J: TRBJ2-4
length: 14
CDR3: CASSEQGRGNIQYF

size: .
V: TRBV9
J: TRBJ1-4
length: 16
CDR3: CASSVDGSPVTGELFF

size: .
V: TRBV6-5
J: TRBJ2-3
length: 13
CDR3: CASSYSTQTPPNF

size: .
V: TRBV5-5
J: TRBJ2-4
length: 17
CDR3: CASRLAPTGTDKNIQYF

size: .
V: TRBV5-6
J: TRBJ2-2
length: 15
CDR3: CASSRTSGNTGELFF

size: .
V: TRBV7-2
J: TRBJ1-2
length: 17
CDR3: CASSPGQGLTSNYGYTF

size: .
V: TRBV30
J: TRBJ1-1
length: 12
CDR3: CAWDDRGTEAFF

size: .
V: TRBV10-3
J: TRBJ1-6
length: 18
CDR3: CAISESFGTGVHNSPLHF

size: .
V: TRBV6-1
J: TRBJ2-2
length: 14
CDR3: CASTPMWGGGELFF

size: once
V: TRBV5-4
J: .
length: 14
CDR3: CASSLPQGSSEQYF

size: .
V: TRBV10-3
J: TRBJ2-5
length: 15
CDR3: CAISESLTEMVTQYF

size: .
V: TRBV7-2
J: TRBJ2-2
length: 16
CDR3: CASSQEAGALTGELFF

size: .
V: TRBV29-1
J: TRBJ2-1
length: 16
CDR3: CSVEVRLAGGYNEQFF